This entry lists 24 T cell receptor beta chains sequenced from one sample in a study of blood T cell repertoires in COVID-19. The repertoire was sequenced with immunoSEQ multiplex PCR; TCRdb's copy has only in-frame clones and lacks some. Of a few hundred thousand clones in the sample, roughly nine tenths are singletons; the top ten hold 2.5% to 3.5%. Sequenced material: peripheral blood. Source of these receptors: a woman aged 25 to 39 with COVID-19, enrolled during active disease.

The CDR3 protein is CASSGWTSGDTQYF. CDR3 bases: TGTGCCAGCAGCGGGTGGACTAGCGGAGATACGCAGTATTTT. This chain uses TRBV7-8 with TRBJ2-3; the match to TRBD2 covers 10 bases. The germline gives CDR1 SGHVS, CDR2 FQNEAQ. Trimming at V came to 5 bases and at J to 5 bases, leaving 4 bases not matched to a gene. There are 14 residues in the CDR3.

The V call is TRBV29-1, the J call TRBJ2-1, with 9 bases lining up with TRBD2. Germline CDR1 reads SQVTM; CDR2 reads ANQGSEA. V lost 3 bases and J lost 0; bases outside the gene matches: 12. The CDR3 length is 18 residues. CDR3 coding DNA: TGCAGCGTTGAGGGTCTAGCGGGGCCCTCTAGCTCCTACAATGAGCAGTTCTTC. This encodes CSVEGLAGPSSSYNEQFF.

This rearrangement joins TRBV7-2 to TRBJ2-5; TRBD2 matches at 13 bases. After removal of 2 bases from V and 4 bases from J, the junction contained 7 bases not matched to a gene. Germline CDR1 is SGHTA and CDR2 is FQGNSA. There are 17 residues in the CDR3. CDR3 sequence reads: CASSLIRLAGGGETQYF. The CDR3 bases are TGTGCCAGCAGCTTAATTCGACTAGCGGGGGGCGGAGAGACCCAGTACTTC.

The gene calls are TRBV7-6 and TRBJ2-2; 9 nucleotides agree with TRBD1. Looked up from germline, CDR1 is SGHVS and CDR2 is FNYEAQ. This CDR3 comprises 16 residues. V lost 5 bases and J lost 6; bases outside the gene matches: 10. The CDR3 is CASSPRTGAAAGELFF. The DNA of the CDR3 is TGTGCCAGCAGCCCCAGGACAGGGGCTGCGGCCGGGGAGCTGTTTTTT.

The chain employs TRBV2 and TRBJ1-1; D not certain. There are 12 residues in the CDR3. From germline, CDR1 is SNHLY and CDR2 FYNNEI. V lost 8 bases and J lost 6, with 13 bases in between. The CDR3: CASWRQVAEAFF. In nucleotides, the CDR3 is TGTGCCAGCTGGCGACAAGTCGCTGAAGCTTTCTTT.

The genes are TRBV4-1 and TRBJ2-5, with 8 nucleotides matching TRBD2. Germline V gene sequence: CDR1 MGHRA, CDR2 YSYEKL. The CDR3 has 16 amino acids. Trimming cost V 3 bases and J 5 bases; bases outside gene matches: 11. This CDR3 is CASSQGGTRLSETQYF. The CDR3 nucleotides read TGCGCCAGCAGCCAGGGGGGGACTAGACTATCCGAGACCCAGTACTTC.

Here the CDR3 reads CASRAPLRDSNQPQHF. The CDR3 coding sequence is TGTGCCAGCAGAGCACCCCTAAGAGATAGCAATCAGCCCCAGCATTTT. The chain combines TRBV2 with TRBJ1-5; D gene ambiguous. Trimming left V 6 bases short and J 0 bases short, with 15 bases between. The CDR3 length is 16 residues. Germline values: CDR1 SNHLY, CDR2 FYNNEI.

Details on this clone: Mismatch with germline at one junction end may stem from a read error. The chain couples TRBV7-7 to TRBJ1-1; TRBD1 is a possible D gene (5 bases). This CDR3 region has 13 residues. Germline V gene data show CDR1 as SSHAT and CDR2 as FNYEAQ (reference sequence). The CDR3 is CASSTGLNTEAFF. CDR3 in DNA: TGTGCTAGCAGTACAGGTCTGAACACTGAAGCTTTCTTT.

CDR3 DNA sequence: TGTGCCAGCAGTTTATCGAGACAGCCCCAGCATTTT. It encodes CASSLSRQPQHF. The chain carries TRBV12-3 or TRBV12-4 and TRBJ1-5; unclear D gene. Trimming shortened V by 2 bases and J by 7 bases, and 6 bases separated the two germline ends. This CDR3 region has 12 residues.

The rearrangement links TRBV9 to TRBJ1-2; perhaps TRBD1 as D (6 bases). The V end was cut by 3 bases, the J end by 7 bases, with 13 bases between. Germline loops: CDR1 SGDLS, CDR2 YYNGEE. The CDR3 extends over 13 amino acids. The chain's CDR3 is CASSAQGPPGYTF. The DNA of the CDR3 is TGTGCCAGCAGCGCCCAGGGGCCGCCTGGCTACACCTTC.

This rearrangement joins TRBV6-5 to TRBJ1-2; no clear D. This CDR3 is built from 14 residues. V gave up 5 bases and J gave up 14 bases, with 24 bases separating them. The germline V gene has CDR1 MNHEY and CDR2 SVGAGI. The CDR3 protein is CASSRDIRSLTGTF. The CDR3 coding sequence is TGTGCCAGCAGTCGCGACATACGGTCACTAACGGGGACCTTC.

In nucleotides, the CDR3 is TGTGCCAGCAGTTACCGAGGGGGCGCGGACACCGGGGAGCTGTTTTTT. It specifies CASSYRGGADTGELFF. V gene TRBV6-5 combines with J gene TRBJ2-2, with 7 bases identical to TRBD1. Looked up from germline, CDR1 is MNHEY and CDR2 is SVGAGI. CDR3 length equals 16 residues. V gave up 2 bases and J gave up 3 bases; unmatched junction bases: 6.

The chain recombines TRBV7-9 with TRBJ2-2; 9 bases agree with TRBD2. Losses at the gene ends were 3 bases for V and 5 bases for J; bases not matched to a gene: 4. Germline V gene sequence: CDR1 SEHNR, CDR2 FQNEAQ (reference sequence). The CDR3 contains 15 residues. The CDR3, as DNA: TGTGCCAGCAGCTTTCTAGCGGGAAAGACCGGGGAGCTGTTTTTT. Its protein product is CASSFLAGKTGELFF. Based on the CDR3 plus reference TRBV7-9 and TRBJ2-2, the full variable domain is DTGVSQNPRHKITKRGQNVTFRCDPISEHNRLYWYRQTLGQGPEFLTYFQNEAQLEKSRLLSDRFSAERPKGSFSTLEIQRTEQGDSAMYLCASSFLAGKTGELFFGEGSRLTVL.

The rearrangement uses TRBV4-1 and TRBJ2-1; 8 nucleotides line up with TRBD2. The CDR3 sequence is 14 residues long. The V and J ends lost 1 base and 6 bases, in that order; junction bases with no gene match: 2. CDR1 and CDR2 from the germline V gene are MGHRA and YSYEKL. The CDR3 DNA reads TGCGCCAGCAGCCAAGGCCGGGAGGGCAATGAGCAGTTCTTC. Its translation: CASSQGREGNEQFF.

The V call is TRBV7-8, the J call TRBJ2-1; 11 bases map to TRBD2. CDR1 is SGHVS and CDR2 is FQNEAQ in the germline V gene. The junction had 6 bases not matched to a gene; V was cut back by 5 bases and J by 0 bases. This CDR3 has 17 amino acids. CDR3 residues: CASSGGLAVSSYNEQFF. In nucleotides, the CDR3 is TGTGCCAGCAGCGGGGGACTAGCGGTGAGCTCCTACAATGAGCAGTTCTTC.

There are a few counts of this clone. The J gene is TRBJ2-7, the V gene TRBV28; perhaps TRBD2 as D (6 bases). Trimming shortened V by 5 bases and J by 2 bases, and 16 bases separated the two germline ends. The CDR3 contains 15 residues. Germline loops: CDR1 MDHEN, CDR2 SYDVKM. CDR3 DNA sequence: TGTGCCAGCAGTGGGACGGAGGGACGGACCTACGAGCAGTACTTC. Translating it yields CASSGTEGRTYEQYF.

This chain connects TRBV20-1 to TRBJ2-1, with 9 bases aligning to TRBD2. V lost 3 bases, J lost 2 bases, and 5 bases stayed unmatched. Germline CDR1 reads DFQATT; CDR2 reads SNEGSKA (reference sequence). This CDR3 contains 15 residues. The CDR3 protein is CSASRRGGTYNEQFF. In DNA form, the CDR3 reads TGCAGTGCTAGTAGGCGGGGGGGAACCTACAATGAGCAGTTCTTC.

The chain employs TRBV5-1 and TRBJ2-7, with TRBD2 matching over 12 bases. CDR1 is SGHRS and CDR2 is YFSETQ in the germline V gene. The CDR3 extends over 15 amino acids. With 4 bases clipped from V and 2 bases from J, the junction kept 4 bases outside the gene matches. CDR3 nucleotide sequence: TGCGCCAGCAGCGCGACTAGCGGGGGACCCTACGAGCAGTACTTC. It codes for CASSATSGGPYEQYF.

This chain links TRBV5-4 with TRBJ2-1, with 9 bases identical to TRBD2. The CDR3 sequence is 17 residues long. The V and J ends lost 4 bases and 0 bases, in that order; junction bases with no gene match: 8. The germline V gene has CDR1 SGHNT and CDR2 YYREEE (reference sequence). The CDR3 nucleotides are TGTGCCAGCAGCGTGGGGCTAGCGGGGCACTCCTACAATGAGCAGTTCTTC. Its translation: CASSVGLAGHSYNEQFF.

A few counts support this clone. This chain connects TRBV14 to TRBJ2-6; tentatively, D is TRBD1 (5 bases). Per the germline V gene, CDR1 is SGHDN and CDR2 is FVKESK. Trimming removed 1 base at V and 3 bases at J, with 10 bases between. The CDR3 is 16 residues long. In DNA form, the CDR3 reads TGTGCCAGCAGCCAAGGACCCAGGGTTGGGGCCAACGTCCTGACTTTC. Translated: CASSQGPRVGANVLTF.

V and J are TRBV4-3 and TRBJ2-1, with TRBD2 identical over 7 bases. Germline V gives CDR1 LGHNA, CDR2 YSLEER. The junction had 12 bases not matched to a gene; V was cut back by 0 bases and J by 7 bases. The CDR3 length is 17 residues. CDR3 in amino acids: CASSQDTGEGTPNEQFF. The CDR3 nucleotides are TGCGCCAGCAGCCAAGATACGGGGGAGGGGACTCCGAATGAGCAGTTCTTC.

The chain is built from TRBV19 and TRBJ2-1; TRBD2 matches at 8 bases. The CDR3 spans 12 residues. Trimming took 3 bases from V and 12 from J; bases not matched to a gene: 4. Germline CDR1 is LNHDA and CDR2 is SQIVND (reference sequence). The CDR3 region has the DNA TGTGCCAGTAGTATCGGGGGGGTCCTGCAGTTCTTC. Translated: CASSIGGVLQFF.

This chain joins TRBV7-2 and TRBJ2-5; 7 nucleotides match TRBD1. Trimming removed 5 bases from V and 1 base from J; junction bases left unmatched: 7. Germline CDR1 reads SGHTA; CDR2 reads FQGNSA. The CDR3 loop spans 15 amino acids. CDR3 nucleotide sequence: TGTGCCAGCAGCGCAGCGACAGGGACCCAAGAGACCCAGTACTTC. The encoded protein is CASSAATGTQETQYF. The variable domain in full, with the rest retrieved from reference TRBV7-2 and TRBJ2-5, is GAGVSQSPSNKVTEKGKDVELRCDPISGHTALYWYRQSLGQGLEFLIYFQGNSAPDKSGLPSDRFSAERTGGSVSTLTIQRTQQEDSAVYLCASSAATGTQETQYFGPGTRLLVL.

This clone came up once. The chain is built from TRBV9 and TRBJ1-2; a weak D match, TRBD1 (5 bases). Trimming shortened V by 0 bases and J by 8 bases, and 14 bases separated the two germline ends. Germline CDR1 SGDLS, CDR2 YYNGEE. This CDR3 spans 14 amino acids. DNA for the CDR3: TGTGCCAGCAGCGTAGTCGAAACAGGATCCGGCTACACCTTC. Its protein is CASSVVETGSGYTF.